These 6 T cell receptor beta chains originate from one sample sequenced in a study of blood T cell repertoires in COVID-19. Generated by immunoSEQ multiplex PCR, the TCRdb table keeps only in-frame clones and is missing some. The sample lists a few hundred thousand clones, around 89% seen once, with around 2.3% in the top ten. The sequenced sample was peripheral blood. These receptors were collected from a woman aged 55-69 years with COVID-19, enrolled during active disease.

This clone was seen just once. The chain is built from TRBV15 and TRBJ2-3, with D maybe TRBD2 (5 bases). This CDR3 has 14 residues. V was trimmed by 9 bases and J by 4 bases, leaving 17 bases between them. CDR1 is LNHNV and CDR2 is YYDKDF in the germline V gene (reference sequence). The CDR3 is CATRSGKVSDTQYF. The CDR3 DNA follows: TGTGCCACACGTTCGGGGAAGGTGTCAGATACGCAGTATTTT.

The chain has TRBV7-6 and TRBJ2-5; 9 bases fit TRBD2. Germline CDR1 and CDR2: SGHVS and FNYEAQ. V lost 2 bases to trimming and J lost 2 bases; unmatched junction nucleotides: 9. CDR3 length equals 17 residues. In nucleotides, the CDR3 is TGTGCCAGCAGCTTAAGGCTAGCGGGGTTGATACAAGAGACCCAGTACTTC. This encodes CASSLRLAGLIQETQYF.

J is TRBJ2-1 and V is TRBV20-1, with TRBD2 identical over 11 bases. The V and J ends lost 3 bases and 6 bases, in that order; junction bases with no gene match: 4. The CDR3 spans 14 residues. Germline V gene data show CDR1 as DFQATT and CDR2 as SNEGSKA (reference sequence). This chain's CDR3 is CSASDSGGVNEQFF. In DNA form, the CDR3 reads TGCAGTGCTAGTGATAGCGGGGGGGTCAATGAGCAGTTCTTC.

This rearrangement joins TRBV6-5 to TRBJ1-1, with no clear D. V lost 4 bases to trimming and J lost 11 bases, with 20 bases between them. This CDR3 contains 14 residues. Germline CDR1 MNHEY, CDR2 SVGAGI. The CDR3 sequence is CASSWTSFGSTAFF. Written as DNA, the CDR3 is TGTGCCAGCAGTTGGACTTCGTTTGGGTCGACCGCTTTCTTT.

The chain combines TRBV6-2 or TRBV6-3 with TRBJ1-6; D may be TRBD1 (5 bases). This CDR3 spans 16 amino acids. Trimming left V 2 bases short and J 10 bases short, with 18 bases between. Germline loops: CDR1 MNHEY, CDR2 SVGEGT. This CDR3 is CASSYAGTERGSPLHF. The CDR3 nucleotides read TGTGCCAGCAGTTACGCGGGGACGGAGAGGGGATCACCCCTCCACTTT.

The chain carries TRBV15 and TRBJ2-7, with 8 bases lining up with TRBD1. CDR1 and CDR2 (germline): LNHNV, YYDKDF (reference sequence). The CDR3 runs to 14 residues. The trim removed 4 bases at V and 3 bases at J, leaving 5 bases unmatched. The CDR3 DNA reads TGTGCCACCAGCAAAACAGGGGGTTTCTACGAGCAGTACTTC. This encodes CATSKTGGFYEQYF.